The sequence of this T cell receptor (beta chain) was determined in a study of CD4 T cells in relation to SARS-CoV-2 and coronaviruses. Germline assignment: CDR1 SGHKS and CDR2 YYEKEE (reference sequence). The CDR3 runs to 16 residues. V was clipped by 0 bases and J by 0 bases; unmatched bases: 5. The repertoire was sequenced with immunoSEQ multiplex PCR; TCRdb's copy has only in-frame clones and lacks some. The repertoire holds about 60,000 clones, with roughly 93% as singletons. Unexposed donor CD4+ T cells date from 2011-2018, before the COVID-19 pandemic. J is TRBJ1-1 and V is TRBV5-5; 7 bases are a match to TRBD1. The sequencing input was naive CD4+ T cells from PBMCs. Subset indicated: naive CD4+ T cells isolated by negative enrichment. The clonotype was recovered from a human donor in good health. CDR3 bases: TGTGCCAGCAGCTTGGAATTGGGACAGATGAACACTGAAGCTTTCTTT. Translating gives CASSLELGQMNTEAFF.